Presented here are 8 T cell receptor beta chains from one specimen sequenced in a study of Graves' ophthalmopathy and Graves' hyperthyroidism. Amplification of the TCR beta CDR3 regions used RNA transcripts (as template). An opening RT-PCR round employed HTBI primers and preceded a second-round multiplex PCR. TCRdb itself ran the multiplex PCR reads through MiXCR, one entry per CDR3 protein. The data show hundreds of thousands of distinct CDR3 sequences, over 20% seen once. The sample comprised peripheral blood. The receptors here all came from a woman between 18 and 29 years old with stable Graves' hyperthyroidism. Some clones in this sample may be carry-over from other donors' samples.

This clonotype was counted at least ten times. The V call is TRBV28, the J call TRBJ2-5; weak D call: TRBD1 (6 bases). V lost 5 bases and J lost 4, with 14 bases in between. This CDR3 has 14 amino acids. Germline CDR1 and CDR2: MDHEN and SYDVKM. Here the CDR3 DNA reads TGTGCCAGCAGTCCACAGGGTATGAGAGAGACCCAGTACTTC. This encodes CASSPQGMRETQYF.

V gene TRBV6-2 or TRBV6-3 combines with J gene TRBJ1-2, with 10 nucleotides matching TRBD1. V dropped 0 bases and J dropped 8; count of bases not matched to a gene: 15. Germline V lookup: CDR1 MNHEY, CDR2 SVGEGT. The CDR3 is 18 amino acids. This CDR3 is CASSYSGTGANFVGGYTF. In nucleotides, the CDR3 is TGTGCCAGCAGTTACTCTGGGACAGGGGCCAATTTTGTAGGGGGCTACACCTTC.

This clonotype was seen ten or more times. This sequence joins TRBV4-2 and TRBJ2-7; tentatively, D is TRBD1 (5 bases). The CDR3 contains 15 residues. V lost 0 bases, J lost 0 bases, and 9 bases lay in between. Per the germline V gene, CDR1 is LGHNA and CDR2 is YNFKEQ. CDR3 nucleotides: TGTGCCAGCAGCCAAGAAGACAGAATCTCCTACGAGCAGTACTTC. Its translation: CASSQEDRISYEQYF.

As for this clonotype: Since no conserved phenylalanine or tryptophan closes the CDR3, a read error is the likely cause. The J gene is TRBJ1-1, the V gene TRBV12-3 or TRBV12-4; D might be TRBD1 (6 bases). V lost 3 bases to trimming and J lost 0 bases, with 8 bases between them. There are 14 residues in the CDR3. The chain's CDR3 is CASSLQGMNTEAFL. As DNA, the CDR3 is TGTGCCAGCAGTTTGCAGGGGATGAACACTGAAGCTTTCCTT.

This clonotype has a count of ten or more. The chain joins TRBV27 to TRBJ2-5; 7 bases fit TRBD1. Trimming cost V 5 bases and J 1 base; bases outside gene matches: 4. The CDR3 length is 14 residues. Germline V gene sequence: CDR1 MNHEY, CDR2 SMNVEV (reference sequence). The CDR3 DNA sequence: TGTGCCAGCAGTCTTAGGGACAGCCAAGAGACCCAGTACTTC. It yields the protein CASSLRDSQETQYF.

DNA for the CDR3: TGTGCCAGCTCCGAGTCTGGCAGGGGCAATCAGCCCCAGCATTTT. Translated, it gives CASSESGRGNQPQHF. The chain combines TRBV6-2 or TRBV6-3 with TRBJ1-5, with D perhaps TRBD1 (5 bases). With 8 bases removed from V and 2 bases from J, the gap between germline ends came to 16 bases. This CDR3 region has 15 residues. Per the germline V gene, CDR1 is MNHEY and CDR2 is SVGEGT.

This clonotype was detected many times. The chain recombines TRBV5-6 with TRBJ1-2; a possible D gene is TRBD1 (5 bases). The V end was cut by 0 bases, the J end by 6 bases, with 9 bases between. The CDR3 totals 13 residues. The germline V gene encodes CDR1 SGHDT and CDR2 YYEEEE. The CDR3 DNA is TGTGCCAGCAGCTTGGGTTTAGGGGATGGCTACACCTTC. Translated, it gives CASSLGLGDGYTF.

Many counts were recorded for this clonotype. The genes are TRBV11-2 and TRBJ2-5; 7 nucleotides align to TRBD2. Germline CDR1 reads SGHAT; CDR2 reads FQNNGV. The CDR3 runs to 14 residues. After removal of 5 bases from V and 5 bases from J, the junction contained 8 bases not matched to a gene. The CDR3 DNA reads TGTGCCAGCAGCCGTCTAGCGGAAGGGGAGACCCAGTACTTC. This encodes CASSRLAEGETQYF.